This T cell receptor (beta chain) originates from a study of response to subunit inactivated influenza vaccine. The CDR3 consists of 15 residues. Germline V lookup: CDR1 MNHEY, CDR2 SVGEGT. V was pared by 6 bases and J by 4 bases, with 11 bases of the junction left unmatched. MiXCR, applied by TCRdb to the RT-PCR reads, yields one record per CDR3 protein. This table holds around 500,000 distinct CDR3 sequences, about a tenth found once. The table lists this clonotype with many counts. Its target is not known. Study-wide results and limits: The authors suggested that every seasonal influenza vaccination recruits few new T cells.

Sequencing was performed on PBMCs from blood, taken about 40 days after vaccination. The chain combines TRBV6-2 or TRBV6-3 with TRBJ2-7; 8 bases agree with TRBD1. This sequence was found in a man in his forties or fifties who received an inactivated influenza vaccine. CDR3 in amino acids: CASRFGQGLQYEQYF. DNA for the CDR3: TGTGCCAGCAGATTCGGACAGGGCCTACAGTACGAGCAGTACTTC.